The present TCR beta chain was sequenced within a study of cytomegalovirus exposure and HLA in healthy donors. PCR employed 60 Vbeta and 13 Jbeta primers. Sequencing was performed with immunoSEQ multiplex PCR; in TCRdb, only in-frame clones are kept and a portion is missing. This table holds 40,000 or so clones, roughly 64% found once. Trimming stripped 6 bases from V and 0 bases from J, with 11 bases between. The CDR3 sequence is 14 residues long. Germline V CDR1 and CDR2: MNHEY, SVGAGI. Unrecorded immune exposures were likely, despite nominal health at sampling. The chain is built from TRBV6-5 and TRBJ1-1; a possible D gene is TRBD1 (6 bases). The specimen sequenced was PBMCs. This sequence originates from a man aged 45 to 65 in good health and CMV-seropositive. The DNA of the CDR3 is TGTGCCAGCAGCCGACAGGCCTTGAACACTGAAGCTTTCTTT. Translation: CASSRQALNTEAFF.